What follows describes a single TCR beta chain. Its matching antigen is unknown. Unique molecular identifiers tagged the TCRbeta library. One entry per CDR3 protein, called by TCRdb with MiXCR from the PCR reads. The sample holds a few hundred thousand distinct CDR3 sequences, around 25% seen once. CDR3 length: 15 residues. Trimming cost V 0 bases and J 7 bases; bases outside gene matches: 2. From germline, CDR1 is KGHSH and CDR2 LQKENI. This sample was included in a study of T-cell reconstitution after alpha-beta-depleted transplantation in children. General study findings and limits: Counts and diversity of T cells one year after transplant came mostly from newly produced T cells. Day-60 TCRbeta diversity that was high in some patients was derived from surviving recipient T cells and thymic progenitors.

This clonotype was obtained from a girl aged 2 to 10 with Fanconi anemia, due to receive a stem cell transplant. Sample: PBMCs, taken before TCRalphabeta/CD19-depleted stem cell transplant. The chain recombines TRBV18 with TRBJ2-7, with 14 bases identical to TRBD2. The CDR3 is CASSPPGLAGVEQYF. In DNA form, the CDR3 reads TGTGCCAGCTCACCACCGGGACTAGCGGGAGTTGAGCAGTACTTC.